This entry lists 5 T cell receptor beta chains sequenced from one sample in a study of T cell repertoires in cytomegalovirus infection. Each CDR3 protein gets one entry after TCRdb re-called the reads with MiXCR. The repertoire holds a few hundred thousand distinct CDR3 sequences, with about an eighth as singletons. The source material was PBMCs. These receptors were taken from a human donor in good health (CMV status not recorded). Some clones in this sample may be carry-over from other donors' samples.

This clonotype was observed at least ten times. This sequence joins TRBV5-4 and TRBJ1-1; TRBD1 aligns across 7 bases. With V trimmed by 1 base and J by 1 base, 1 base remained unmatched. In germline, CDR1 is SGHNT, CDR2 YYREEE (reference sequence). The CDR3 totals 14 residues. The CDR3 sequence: CASSLKGANTEAFF. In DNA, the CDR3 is TGTGCCAGCAGCTTGAAGGGGGCGAACACTGAAGCTTTCTTT.

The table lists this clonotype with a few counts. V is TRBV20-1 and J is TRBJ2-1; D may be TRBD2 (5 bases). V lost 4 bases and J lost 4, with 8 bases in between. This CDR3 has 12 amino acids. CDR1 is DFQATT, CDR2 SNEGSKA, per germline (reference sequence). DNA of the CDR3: TGCAGTGCTAAAGGGAGTTACAATGAGCAGTTCTTC. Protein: CSAKGSYNEQFF.

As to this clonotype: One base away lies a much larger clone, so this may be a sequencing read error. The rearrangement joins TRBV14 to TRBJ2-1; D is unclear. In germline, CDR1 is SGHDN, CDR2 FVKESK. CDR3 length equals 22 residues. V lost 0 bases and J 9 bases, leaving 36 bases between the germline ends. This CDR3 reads CASSQDFGLPRGGSDNLGEQFF. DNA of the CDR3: TGTGCCAGCAGCCAAGATTTTGGGCTACCGAGAGGCGGTTCAGACAATCTCGGTGAGCAGTTCTTC.

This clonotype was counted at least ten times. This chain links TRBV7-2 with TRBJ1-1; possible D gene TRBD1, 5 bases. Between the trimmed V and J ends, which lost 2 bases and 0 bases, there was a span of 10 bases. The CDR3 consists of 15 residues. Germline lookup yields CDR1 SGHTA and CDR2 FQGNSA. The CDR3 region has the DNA TGTGCCAGCAGCTTATTTGACAGTATGAACACTGAAGCTTTCTTT. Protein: CASSLFDSMNTEAFF.

CDR3 in DNA: TGTGCCAGCAGCCCGACGTCGGTAGGGTCCTACGAGCAGTACTTC. Protein product: CASSPTSVGSYEQYF. The rearrangement uses TRBV28 and TRBJ2-7, with unresolved D. Trimming stripped 6 bases from V and 1 base from J, with 16 bases between. The length of the CDR3 is 15 residues. Germline V gene sequence: CDR1 MDHEN, CDR2 SYDVKM.